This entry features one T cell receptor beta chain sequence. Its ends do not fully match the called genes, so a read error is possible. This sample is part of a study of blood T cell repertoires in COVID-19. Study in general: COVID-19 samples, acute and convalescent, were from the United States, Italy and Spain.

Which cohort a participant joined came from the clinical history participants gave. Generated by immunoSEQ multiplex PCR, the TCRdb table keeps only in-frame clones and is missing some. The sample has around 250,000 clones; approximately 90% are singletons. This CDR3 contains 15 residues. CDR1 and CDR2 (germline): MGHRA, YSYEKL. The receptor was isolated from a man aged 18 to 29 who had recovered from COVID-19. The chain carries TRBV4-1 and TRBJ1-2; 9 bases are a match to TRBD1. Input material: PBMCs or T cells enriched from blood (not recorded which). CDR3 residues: CVSSQEQGASYGYTF. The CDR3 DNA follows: TGCGTCAGCAGCCAAGAACAGGGGGCCAGCTATGGCTACACCTTC.